The T cell receptor (beta chain) under discussion was sequenced for a study of neurological immune-mediated disorders. This clonotype was counted ten times or more. What it binds is not known. This CDR3 is 16 amino acids long. Germline V gene data show CDR1 as SGHAT and CDR2 as FQNNGV. The V segment lost 7 bases and the J segment 5 bases; nucleotides outside the gene matches: 13. Findings and caveats of the study: HTLV-1-associated myelopathy showed the most TCR clonal expansion; multiple sclerosis the least, below healthy controls.

In each sequencing run, over 160 million TCR-beta sequences were generated from 15-18 subjects. TCRdb re-analysed the 5' RACE reads in MiXCR, keeping a single row per CDR3 protein. The sample includes 50,000 to 80,000 distinct CDR3 sequences, roughly 3.2% of them seen just once. The unsorted libraries originated from 2 million PBMCs kept at -80 C. The source is a man aged 40-50 years with multiple sclerosis. The material sequenced was PBMCs. The rearrangement uses TRBV11-2 and TRBJ1-1; the match to TRBD1 covers 10 bases. In DNA form, the CDR3 reads TGTGCCAGCAACCGGGACAGGGGCTTCGGATGGACTGAAGCTTTCTTT. This sequence encodes CASNRDRGFGWTEAFF.